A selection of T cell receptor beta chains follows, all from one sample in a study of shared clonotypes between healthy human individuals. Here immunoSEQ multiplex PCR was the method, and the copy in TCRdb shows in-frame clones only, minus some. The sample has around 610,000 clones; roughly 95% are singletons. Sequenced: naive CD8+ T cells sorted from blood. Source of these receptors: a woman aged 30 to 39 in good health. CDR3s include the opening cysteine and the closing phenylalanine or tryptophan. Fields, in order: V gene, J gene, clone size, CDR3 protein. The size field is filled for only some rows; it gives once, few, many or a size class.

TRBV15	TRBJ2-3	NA	CATSRDHSNSGTDTQYF
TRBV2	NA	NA	CASSEAQPSPYYEQYF
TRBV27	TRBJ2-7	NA	CASSAGQTYEQYF
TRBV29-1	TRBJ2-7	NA	CSVEEDSSYEQYF
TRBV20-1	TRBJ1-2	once	CSAPVGYGYTF
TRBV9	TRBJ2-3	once	CASSPIRVDTQYF
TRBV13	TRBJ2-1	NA	CASSAKRLGGALGEQFF
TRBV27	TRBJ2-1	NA	CASSLLAGGPQEQFF
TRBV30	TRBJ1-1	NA	CAWTGLNTEAFF
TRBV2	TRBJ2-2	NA	CASRGPGLAGIPNTGELFF
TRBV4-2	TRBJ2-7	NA	CASSQEGAGDPYEQYF
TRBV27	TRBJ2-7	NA	CASSLGRGTYEQYF
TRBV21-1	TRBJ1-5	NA	CASSKIKKTNQPQHF
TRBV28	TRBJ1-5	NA	CASSFGGNKPQHF
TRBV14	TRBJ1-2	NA	CASSQYGYYGYTF
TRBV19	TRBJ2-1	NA	CASSFDTSGDPNEQFF
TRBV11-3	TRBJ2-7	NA	CASSHPPRVRRYEQYF
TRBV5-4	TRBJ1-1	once	CAVTGQEGTEAFF
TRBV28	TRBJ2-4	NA	CASTRPGDIQYF
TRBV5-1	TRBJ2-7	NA	CASSIGTSGWVLYEQYF
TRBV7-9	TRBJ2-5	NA	CASSPRGDRGRINQETQYF
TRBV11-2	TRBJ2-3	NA	CASSLGLRGSTDTQYF
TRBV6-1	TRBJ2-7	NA	CASQEGQGYEQYF
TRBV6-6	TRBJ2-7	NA	CASSYKGLSQNEQYF
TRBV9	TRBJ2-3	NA	CASSPPPFAREDTQYF
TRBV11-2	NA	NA	CASSWTSGTYEQYF
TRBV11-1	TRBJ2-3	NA	CASSQGGPTDTQYF
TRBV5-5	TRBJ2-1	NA	CASSLASEQFF
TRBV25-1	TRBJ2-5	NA	CASSTQGRGTQYF
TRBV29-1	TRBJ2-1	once	CSVGGQTFYNEQFF
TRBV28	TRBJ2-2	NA	CASSLTGGIGELFF